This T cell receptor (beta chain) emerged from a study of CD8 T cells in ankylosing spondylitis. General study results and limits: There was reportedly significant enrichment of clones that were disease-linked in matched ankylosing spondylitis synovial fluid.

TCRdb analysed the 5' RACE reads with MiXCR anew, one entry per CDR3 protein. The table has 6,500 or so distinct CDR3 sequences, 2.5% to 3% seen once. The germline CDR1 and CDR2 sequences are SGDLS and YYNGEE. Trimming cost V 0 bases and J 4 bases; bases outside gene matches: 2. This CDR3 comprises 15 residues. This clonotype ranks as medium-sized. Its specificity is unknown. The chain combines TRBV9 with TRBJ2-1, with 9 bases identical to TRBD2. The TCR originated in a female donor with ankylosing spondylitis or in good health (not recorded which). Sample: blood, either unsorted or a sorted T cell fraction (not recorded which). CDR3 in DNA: TGTGCCAGCAGCGTAGTGGCGGGAGGGTACAATGAGCAGTTCTTC. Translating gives CASSVVAGGYNEQFF.